The 21 T cell receptor beta chains listed next were all sequenced from one sample in a study of T cell clonotyping in hematopoietic cell transplantation. Some clones are missing from TCRdb's copy, which holds only in-frame ones; the method was immunoSEQ multiplex PCR. Counted here are some 11,000 clones, roughly 53% occurring once; the ten biggest clones make up roughly 9.8%. The sample taken for sequencing was peripheral blood mononuclear cells. The receptors come from a man aged 50 to 59 in good health. Some clones in this sample may be carry-over from other donors' samples.

The table lists this clone with a few counts. The V gene is TRBV10-1, the J gene TRBJ2-7; D remains ambiguous. The CDR3 is 12 amino acids. The germline gives CDR1 WNHNN, CDR2 SYGVQD (reference sequence). Deletions cut 2 bases from V and 4 bases from J, with 6 bases between. CDR3 protein: CASSEGVYEQYF. CDR3 DNA sequence: TGCGCCAGCAGTGAGGGCGTTTACGAGCAGTACTTC.

By share, this clone counts as large (0.1 to 1%). The chain is built from TRBV29-1 and TRBJ1-2; D is unresolved. Germline values: CDR1 SQVTM, CDR2 ANQGSEA. Trimming removed 6 bases from V and 5 bases from J, with 10 bases in between. There are 11 residues in the CDR3. Written as DNA, the CDR3 is TGCAGCGTCTCCGTGGATTATGGCTACACCTTC. Residues: CSVSVDYGYTF.

The chain links TRBV2 to TRBJ2-1; TRBD2 matches at 12 bases. Germline V lookup: CDR1 SNHLY, CDR2 FYNNEI. V shed 7 bases and J 4 bases; nucleotides not matched to a gene: 11. The CDR3 is made up of 17 amino acids. The CDR3 protein is CASTGPSGGVKYNEQFF. CDR3 in DNA: TGTGCCAGCACGGGCCCTAGCGGGGGGGTTAAGTACAATGAGCAGTTCTTC.

The V gene is TRBV5-1, the J gene TRBJ2-7; D is uncertain. This CDR3 is built from 14 residues. CDR1 SGHRS and CDR2 YFSETQ come from the germline V gene. Between the trimmed V and J ends, which lost 4 bases and 2 bases, there was a span of 13 bases. In nucleotides, the CDR3 is TGCGCCAGCAGCCCGCCCTTGAGACCCTACGAGCAGTACTTC. Protein: CASSPPLRPYEQYF.

The CDR3 DNA reads TGCAGCGCGACGGGAGGCGATTCGAACACCGGGGAGCTGTTTTTT. Encoded protein: CSATGGDSNTGELFF. This rearrangement joins TRBV29-1 to TRBJ2-2; 7 bases agree with TRBD2. This CDR3 comprises 15 residues. The V gene end was trimmed by 7 bases and the J gene end by 0 bases; junction bases not matched to a gene: 8. Germline assignment: CDR1 SQVTM and CDR2 ANQGSEA.

The genes are TRBV2 and TRBJ1-4; D unclear. This CDR3 region has 13 residues. Trimming took 5 bases from V and 7 from J, leaving 11 bases between them. Looked up from germline, CDR1 is SNHLY and CDR2 is FYNNEI. The CDR3 here is CASSLGRVEKLFF. The CDR3, as DNA: TGTGCCAGCAGTTTAGGACGGGTTGAAAAACTGTTTTTT.

J is TRBJ1-4 and V is TRBV5-1; the D gene is possibly TRBD1 (6 bases). The CDR3 consists of 15 residues. Germline V gene lookup returns CDR1 SGHRS and CDR2 YFSETQ. Trimming pared 0 bases from V and 0 bases from J, leaving 6 bases between. The CDR3 sequence: CASSLDRATNEKLFF. As DNA, the CDR3 is TGCGCCAGCAGCTTGGACAGGGCAACTAATGAAAAACTGTTTTTT.

This clone has a handful of counts. The J gene is TRBJ2-7, the V gene TRBV5-4, with a tentative D call TRBD1 (5 bases). V dropped 2 bases and J dropped 3 bases, with 15 bases sitting between them. The V gene's germline CDR1 is SGHNT and CDR2 YYREEE (reference sequence). This CDR3 spans 15 amino acids. In DNA, the CDR3 is TGTGCCAGCAGCTTAACGGGCCAGGGCGACTACGAGCAGTACTTC. Translating gives CASSLTGQGDYEQYF. Full variable domain (outside the CDR3, taken from reference TRBV5-4 and TRBJ2-7): ETGVTQSPTHLIKTRGQQVTLRCSSQSGHNTVSWYQQALGQGPQFIFQYYREEENGRGNFPPRFSGLQFPNYSSELNVNALELDDSALYLCASSLTGQGDYEQYFGPGTRLTVT.

The chain couples TRBV7-9 to TRBJ2-1, with D tentatively TRBD2 (5 bases). Germline V lookup: CDR1 SEHNR, CDR2 FQNEAQ (reference sequence). This CDR3 has 15 residues. The V end was cut by 0 bases, the J end by 2 bases, with 8 bases between. The CDR3 nucleotides read TGTGCCAGCAGCTTAGCGGGAGACGCCTACAATGAGCAGTTCTTC. Translating it yields CASSLAGDAYNEQFF. Filled out from reference TRBV7-9 and TRBJ2-1, the complete variable domain reads DTGVSQNPRHKITKRGQNVTFRCDPISEHNRLYWYRQTLGQGPEFLTYFQNEAQLEKSRLLSDRFSAERPKGSFSTLEIQRTEQGDSAMYLCASSLAGDAYNEQFFGPGTRLTVL.

The V and J genes are TRBV29-1 and TRBJ1-2; a weak D match, TRBD1 (5 bases). V lost 0 bases to trimming and J lost 7 bases, with 15 bases between them. Looked up from germline, CDR1 is SQVTM and CDR2 is ANQGSEA. The CDR3 has 14 amino acids. The DNA of the CDR3 is TGCAGCGTTGAAGATCAGGGAAGAGTCTCTGGCTACACCTTC. Encoded protein: CSVEDQGRVSGYTF.

This rearrangement joins TRBV6-6 to TRBJ2-3; D gene unclear. V lost 6 bases to trimming and J lost 0 bases, with 1 base between them. The CDR3 is 11 amino acids. The V gene's germline CDR1 is MNHNY and CDR2 SVGAGI (reference sequence). The CDR3 loop is CASRSTDTQYF. CDR3 coding DNA: TGTGCCAGCAGGAGCACAGATACGCAGTATTTT.

Only a few counts were recorded for this clone. This chain links TRBV30 with TRBJ1-5; D perhaps matches TRBD1 (5 bases). CDR1 is GTSNPN and CDR2 is SVGIG in the germline V gene (reference sequence). V dropped 1 base and J dropped 5 bases, with 9 bases sitting between them. This CDR3 is built from 13 residues. CDR3 bases: TGTGCCTGGAGTGGGGCGGGGGATCAGCCCCAGCATTTT. Translating it yields CAWSGAGDQPQHF.

This clone was observed a handful of times. Since a much larger clone is just one base distant, this may be a read error. The V call is TRBV5-6, the J call TRBJ2-5; D ambiguous. The DNA end is more similar to TRBJ2-7, so the J call may be wrong. This CDR3 spans 14 amino acids. The germline V gene has CDR1 SGHDT and CDR2 YYEEEE. The CDR3 DNA sequence: TGTGCCAACAGCTCGGACGGTTCCCCCTACGAGCAGTACTTC. This encodes CANSSDGSPYEQYF.

This sequence joins TRBV6-1 and TRBJ2-7; a possible D gene is TRBD2 (6 bases). Trimming pared 5 bases from V and 0 bases from J, leaving 8 bases between. The CDR3 covers 13 residues. Germline values: CDR1 MNHNS, CDR2 SASEGT. DNA for the CDR3: TGTGCCAGCAGTACGGACTACTCCTACGAGCAGTACTTC. This encodes CASSTDYSYEQYF.

V usage is TRBV2 and J usage is TRBJ2-7; D possibly uses TRBD1 or TRBD2 (5 bases each). Trimming removed 9 bases from V and 2 bases from J, with 14 bases in between. The CDR3 has 13 amino acids. CDR1 is SNHLY and CDR2 is FYNNEI in the germline V gene. The CDR3 DNA sequence: TGTGCCAGGGGTCGGGGCGTAACCTACGAGCAGTACTTC. It codes for CARGRGVTYEQYF.

V is TRBV7-2 and J is TRBJ1-5; D is possibly TRBD1 (6 bases). Germline values: CDR1 SGHTA, CDR2 FQGNSA. The V end was cut by 1 base, the J end by 4 bases, with 11 bases between. CDR3 length: 15 amino acids. DNA of the CDR3: TGTGCCAGCAGCTTAGAACAGGGTGGTAATCAGCCCCAGCATTTT. Protein sequence: CASSLEQGGNQPQHF.

This clone was recorded once. The chain has TRBV19 and TRBJ2-3; 9 positions agree with TRBD1. Germline assignment: CDR1 LNHDA and CDR2 SQIVND (reference sequence). This CDR3 has 13 residues. The trim removed 6 bases at V and 14 bases at J, leaving 12 bases unmatched. CDR3 protein: CASSKDRGTIAYF. The DNA for the CDR3 is TGTGCCAGTAGCAAGGACAGGGGAACGATAGCGTATTTT.

This chain joins TRBV9 and TRBJ2-3, with D maybe TRBD2 (6 bases). Trimming cost V 0 bases and J 1 base, with 12 bases left between them. CDR3 length equals 16 residues. Germline assignment: CDR1 SGDLS and CDR2 YYNGEE. In nucleotides, the CDR3 is TGTGCCAGCAGCGTAGGGGCGGGGCAGGGCACAGATACGCAGTATTTT. It encodes CASSVGAGQGTDTQYF.

This clone occurred a few times. The chain recombines TRBV19 with TRBJ2-1; 8 bases line up with TRBD1. Germline lookup yields CDR1 LNHDA and CDR2 SQIVND (reference sequence). The CDR3 has 16 residues. The V segment lost 4 bases and the J segment 5 bases; nucleotides outside the gene matches: 10. The CDR3 DNA sequence: TGTGCCAGTAGTACGCTGGGACAGGAGGGACACAATGAGCAGTTCTTC. Its translation: CASSTLGQEGHNEQFF. Full variable domain (outside the CDR3, taken from reference TRBV19 and TRBJ2-1): DGGITQSPKYLFRKEGQNVTLSCEQNLNHDAMYWYRQDPGQGLRLIYYSQIVNDFQKGDIAEGYSVSREKKESFPLTVTSAQKNPTAFYLCASSTLGQEGHNEQFFGPGTRLTVL.

This clone came up once. The chain uses TRBV30 and TRBJ2-7; D is possibly TRBD1 (5 bases). Germline CDR1 is GTSNPN and CDR2 is SVGIG (reference sequence). The CDR3 consists of 14 residues. V was trimmed by 0 bases and J by 0 bases, leaving 9 bases between them. The CDR3 protein is CAWSVGQSSYEQYF. The CDR3 nucleotides are TGTGCCTGGAGTGTGGGGCAGAGCTCCTACGAGCAGTACTTC.

The gene calls are TRBV19 and TRBJ1-1; D unresolved. CDR1 and CDR2 (germline): LNHDA, SQIVND (reference sequence). V lost 3 bases and J lost 4, with 9 bases in between. The CDR3 consists of 13 residues. CDR3 bases: TGTGCCAGTAGTATGGTAGAGGGCACTGAAGCTTTCTTT. Translated: CASSMVEGTEAFF.